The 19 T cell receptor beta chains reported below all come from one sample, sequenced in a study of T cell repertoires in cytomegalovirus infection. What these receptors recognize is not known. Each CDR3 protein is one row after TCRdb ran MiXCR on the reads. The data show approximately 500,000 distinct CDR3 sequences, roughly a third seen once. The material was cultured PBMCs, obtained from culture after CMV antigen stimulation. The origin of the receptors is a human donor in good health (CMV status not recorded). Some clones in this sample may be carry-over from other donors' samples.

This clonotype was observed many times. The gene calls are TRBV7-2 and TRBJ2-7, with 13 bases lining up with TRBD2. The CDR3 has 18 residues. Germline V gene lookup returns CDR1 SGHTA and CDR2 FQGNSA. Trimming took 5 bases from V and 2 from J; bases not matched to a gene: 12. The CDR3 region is CASSTGGTSGTQAYEQYF. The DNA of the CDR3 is TGTGCCAGCAGCACAGGCGGGACTAGCGGGACCCAAGCCTACGAGCAGTACTTC.

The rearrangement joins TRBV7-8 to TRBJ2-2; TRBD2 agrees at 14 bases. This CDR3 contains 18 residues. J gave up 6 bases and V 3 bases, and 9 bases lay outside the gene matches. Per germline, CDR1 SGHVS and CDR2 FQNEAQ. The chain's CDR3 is CASSLVRLAGGPSGELFF. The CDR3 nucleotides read TGTGCCAGCAGCTTGGTCCGACTAGCGGGAGGGCCTTCCGGGGAGCTGTTTTTT.

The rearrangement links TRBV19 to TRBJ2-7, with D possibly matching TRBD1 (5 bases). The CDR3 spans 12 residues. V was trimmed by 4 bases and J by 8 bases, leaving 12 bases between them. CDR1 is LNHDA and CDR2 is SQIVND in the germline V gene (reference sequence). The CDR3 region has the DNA TGTGCCAGTAGTACAGGGTCTACGAAGCAGTACTTC. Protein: CASSTGSTKQYF.

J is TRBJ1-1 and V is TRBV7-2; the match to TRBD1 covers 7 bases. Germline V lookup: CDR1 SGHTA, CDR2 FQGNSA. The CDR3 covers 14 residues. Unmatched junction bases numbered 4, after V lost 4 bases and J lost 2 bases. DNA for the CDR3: TGTGCCAGCAGCTCGAACAGGGGAAACACTGAAGCTTTCTTT. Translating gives CASSSNRGNTEAFF.

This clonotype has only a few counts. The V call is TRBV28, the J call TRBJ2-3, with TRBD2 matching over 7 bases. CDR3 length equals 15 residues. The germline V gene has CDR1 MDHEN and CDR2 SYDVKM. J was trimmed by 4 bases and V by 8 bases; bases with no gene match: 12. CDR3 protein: CASGTAGVWADTQYF. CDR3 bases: TGTGCCAGCGGTACGGCGGGAGTCTGGGCAGATACGCAGTATTTT.

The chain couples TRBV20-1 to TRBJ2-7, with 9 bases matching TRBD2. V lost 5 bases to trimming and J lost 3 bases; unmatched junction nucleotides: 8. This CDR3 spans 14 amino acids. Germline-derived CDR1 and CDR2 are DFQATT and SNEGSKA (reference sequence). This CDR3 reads CSALGSGRSYEQYF. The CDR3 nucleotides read TGCAGTGCTTTGGGGAGCGGGAGGAGCTACGAGCAGTACTTC.

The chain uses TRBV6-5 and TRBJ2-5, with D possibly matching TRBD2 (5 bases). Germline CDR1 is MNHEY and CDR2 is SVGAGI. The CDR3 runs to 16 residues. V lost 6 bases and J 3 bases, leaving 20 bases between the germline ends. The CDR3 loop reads CASSRDPRAVEETQYF. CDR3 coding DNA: TGTGCCAGCAGCCGCGATCCCAGAGCGGTGGAAGAGACCCAGTACTTC.

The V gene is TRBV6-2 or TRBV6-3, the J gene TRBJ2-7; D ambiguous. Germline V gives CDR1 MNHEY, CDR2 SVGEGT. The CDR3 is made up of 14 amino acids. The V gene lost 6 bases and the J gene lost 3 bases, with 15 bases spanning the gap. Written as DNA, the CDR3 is TGTGCCAGCAGCTCCGACCCGCTTTACTACGAGCAGTACTTC. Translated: CASSSDPLYYEQYF.

The CDR3 DNA reads as TGTGCCAGCCTTGGTCCAAAGGGGGAGCAGTACTTC. The encoded protein is CASLGPKGEQYF. This sequence joins TRBV19 and TRBJ2-7; possibly TRBD1 for D (5 bases). This CDR3 is 12 amino acids long. The V end lost 9 bases, the J end lost 7 bases, and 16 bases lay between the germline ends. The germline CDR1 and CDR2 sequences are LNHDA and SQIVND (reference sequence).

CDR3 loop: CASSLGGQGSNQPQHF. DNA of the CDR3: TGTGCCAGCAGTTTAGGGGGACAAGGAAGCAATCAGCCCCAGCATTTT. J is TRBJ1-5 and V is TRBV28, with D perhaps matching TRBD1 (6 bases). The CDR3 loop spans 16 amino acids. The ends were cut back, 2 bases at V and 1 base at J, with 12 bases in the middle. In germline, CDR1 is MDHEN, CDR2 SYDVKM.

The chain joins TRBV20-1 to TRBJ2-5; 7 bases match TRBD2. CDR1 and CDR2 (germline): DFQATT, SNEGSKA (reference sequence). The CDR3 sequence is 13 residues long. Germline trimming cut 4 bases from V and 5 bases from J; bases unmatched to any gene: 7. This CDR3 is CSANAGESETQYF. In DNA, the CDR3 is TGCAGTGCTAACGCGGGAGAGAGTGAGACCCAGTACTTC.

The CDR3 bases are TGTGCCAGCAGTTCTCCGGGACAGGGATCCTACGAGCAGTACTTC. Its translation is CASSSPGQGSYEQYF. The V call is TRBV28, the J call TRBJ2-7; the match to TRBD1 covers 9 bases. The CDR3 contains 15 residues. Trimming cost V 4 bases and J 1 base; bases outside gene matches: 5. Per the germline V gene, CDR1 is MDHEN and CDR2 is SYDVKM.

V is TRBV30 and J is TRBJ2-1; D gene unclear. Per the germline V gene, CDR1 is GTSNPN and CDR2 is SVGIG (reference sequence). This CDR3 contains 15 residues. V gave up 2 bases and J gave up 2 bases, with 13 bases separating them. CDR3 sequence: CAWSPPYGTYNEQFF. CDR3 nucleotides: TGTGCCTGGAGTCCCCCTTACGGCACCTACAATGAGCAGTTCTTC.

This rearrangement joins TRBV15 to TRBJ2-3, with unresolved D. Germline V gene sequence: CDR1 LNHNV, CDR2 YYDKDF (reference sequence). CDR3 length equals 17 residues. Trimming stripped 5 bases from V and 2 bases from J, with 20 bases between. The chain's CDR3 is CATSRRLGGTYTDTQYF. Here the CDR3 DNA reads TGTGCCACCAGCCGCCGTCTAGGCGGTACCTACACAGATACGCAGTATTTT.

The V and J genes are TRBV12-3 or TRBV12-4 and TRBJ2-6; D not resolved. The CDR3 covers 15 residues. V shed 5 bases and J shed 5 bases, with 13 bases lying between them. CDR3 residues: CASSPADRRANVLTF. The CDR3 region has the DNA TGTGCCAGCAGTCCCGCCGACCGACGGGCCAACGTCCTGACTTTC.

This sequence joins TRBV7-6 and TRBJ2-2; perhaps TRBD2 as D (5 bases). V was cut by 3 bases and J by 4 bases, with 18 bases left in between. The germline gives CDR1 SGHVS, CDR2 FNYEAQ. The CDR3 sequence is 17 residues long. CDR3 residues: CASSLELMRAGTGELFF. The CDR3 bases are TGTGCCAGCAGCTTGGAACTGATGCGGGCAGGCACCGGGGAGCTGTTTTTT. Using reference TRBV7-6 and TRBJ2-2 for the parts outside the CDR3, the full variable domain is GAGVSQSPRYKVTKRGQDVALRCDPISGHVSLYWYRQALGQGPEFLTYFNYEAQQDKSGLPNDRFSAERPEGSISTLTIQRTEQRDSAMYRCASSLELMRAGTGELFFGEGSRLTVL.

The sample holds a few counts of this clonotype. The chain's CDR3 is CASRAAGAGDTQYF. CDR3 DNA: TGCGCCAGCCGTGCGGCGGGAGCAGGAGATACGCAGTATTTT. The V gene is TRBV10-2, the J gene TRBJ2-3, with 7 nucleotides matching TRBD2. The germline gives CDR1 WSHSY, CDR2 SAAADI. This CDR3 region has 14 residues. Trimming at V came to 8 bases and at J to 5 bases, leaving 10 bases not matched to a gene.

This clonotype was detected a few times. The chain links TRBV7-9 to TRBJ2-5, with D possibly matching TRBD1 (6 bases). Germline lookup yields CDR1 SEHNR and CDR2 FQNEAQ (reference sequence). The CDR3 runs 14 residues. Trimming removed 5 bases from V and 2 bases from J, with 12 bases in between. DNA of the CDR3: TGTGCCAGCAGCCATACAGGGACACAAGAGACCCAGTACTTC. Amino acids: CASSHTGTQETQYF.

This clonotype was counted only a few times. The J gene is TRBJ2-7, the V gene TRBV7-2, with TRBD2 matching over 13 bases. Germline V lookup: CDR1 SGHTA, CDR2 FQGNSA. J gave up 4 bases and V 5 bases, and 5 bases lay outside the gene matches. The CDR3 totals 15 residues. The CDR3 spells CASSRTSGSRYEQYF. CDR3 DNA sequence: TGTGCCAGCAGCAGGACTAGCGGGAGTCGGTACGAGCAGTACTTC.